This T cell receptor (beta chain) was captured by sequencing in a study of blood T cell repertoires in COVID-19. Study in general: T cells, B-cell-depleted T cells, or PBMCs supplied cDNA or gDNA.

This clone was seen a few times. V trimming: 5 bases; J trimming: 5 bases; junction bases outside the gene matches: 10. Germline loops: CDR1 MGHDK, CDR2 SYGVNS. The CDR3 has 16 residues. Study processing details: For nucleated cells, counts were estimated from reference gene primer amplification. Only in-frame clones appear in the TCRdb table, and some are missing; sequencing was by immunoSEQ multiplex PCR. V and J calls and clone size are as listed in that table; D and trimming were resolved from the DNA. The table lists 250,000 to 300,000 clones, approximately 86% of them singletons, with less than 4.5% in the top ten.

This sequence originates from a young man with active or convalescent COVID-19. The V and J genes are TRBV25-1 and TRBJ2-2; 8 bases line up with TRBD2. Sequenced sample: peripheral blood. The CDR3 loop reads CASSPPGGAFTGELFF. The DNA of the CDR3 is TGTGCCAGCAGTCCCCCGGGGGGGGCGTTTACCGGGGAGCTGTTTTTT.